This TCR beta chain was identified in a study of glioma-infiltrating T cells. Study observations and caveats: Non-neoplastic patients had below-expected tissue-blood divergence, while all gliomas exceeded expectation.

Trimming took off 7 bases at V and 0 bases at J, with 6 bases between the two ends. Germline assignment: CDR1 MNHEY and CDR2 SVGEGT. This CDR3 region has 13 residues. This clonotype was seen repeatedly, ten times or more. As yet, its antigen is unknown. Using RNA template, CDR3s of TCR alpha and beta were amplified with iRepertoire arm-PCR. One-step reverse transcription and amplification started from approximately 100-400 ng of tissue mRNA or PBMC total RNA. From the multiplex PCR reads, TCRdb called clonotypes with MiXCR, one entry per CDR3 protein. The sample lists approximately 190,000 distinct CDR3 sequences, more than 25% occurring once.

This chain joins TRBV6-2 or TRBV6-3 and TRBJ2-2; D not certain. The specimen sequenced was glioma tissue, nonneoplastic brain tissue, or PBMCs (not recorded which). This clonotype was sampled from a human donor with low-grade glioma or glioblastoma, undergoing nonglioma brain surgery, or in good health (not recorded which). The CDR3 region has the DNA TGTGCCAGCATAGAGACGAACACCGGGGAGCTGTTTTTT. Residues: CASIETNTGELFF.